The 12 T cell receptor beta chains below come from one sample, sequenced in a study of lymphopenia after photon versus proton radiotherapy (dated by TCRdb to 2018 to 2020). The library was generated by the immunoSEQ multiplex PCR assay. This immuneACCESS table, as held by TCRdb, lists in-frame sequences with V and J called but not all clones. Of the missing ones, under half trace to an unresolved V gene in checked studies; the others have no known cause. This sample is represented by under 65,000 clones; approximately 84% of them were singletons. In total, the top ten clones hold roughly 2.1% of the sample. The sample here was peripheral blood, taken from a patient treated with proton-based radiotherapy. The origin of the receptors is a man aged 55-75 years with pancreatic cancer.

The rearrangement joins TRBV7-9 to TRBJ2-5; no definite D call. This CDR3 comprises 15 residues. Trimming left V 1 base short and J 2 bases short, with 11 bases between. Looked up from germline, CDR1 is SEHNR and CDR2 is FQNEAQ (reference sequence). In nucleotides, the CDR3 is TGTGCCAGCAGCTTAGTCGGGCAGGTACAAGAGACCCAGTACTTC. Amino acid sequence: CASSLVGQVQETQYF.

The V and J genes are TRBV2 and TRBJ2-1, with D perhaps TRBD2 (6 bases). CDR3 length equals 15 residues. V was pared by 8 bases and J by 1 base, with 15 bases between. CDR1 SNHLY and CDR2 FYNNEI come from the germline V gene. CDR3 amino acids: CASFRDWGSYNEQFF. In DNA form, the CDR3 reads TGTGCCAGCTTCCGGGACTGGGGGTCCTACAATGAGCAGTTCTTC.

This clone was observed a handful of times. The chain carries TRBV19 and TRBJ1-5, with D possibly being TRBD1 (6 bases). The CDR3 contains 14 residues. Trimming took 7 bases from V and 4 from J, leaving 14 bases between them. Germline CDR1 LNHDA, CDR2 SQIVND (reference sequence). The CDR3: CASTPRGINQPQHF. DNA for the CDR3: TGTGCCAGTACCCCGAGGGGGATAAATCAGCCCCAGCATTTT.

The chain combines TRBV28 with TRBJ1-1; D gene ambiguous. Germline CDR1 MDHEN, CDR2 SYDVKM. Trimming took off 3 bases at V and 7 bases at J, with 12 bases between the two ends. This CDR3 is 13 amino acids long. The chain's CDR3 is CASSFKGTSEAFF. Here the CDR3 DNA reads TGTGCCAGCAGTTTCAAAGGTACCAGTGAAGCTTTCTTT.

CDR3 coding DNA: TGTGCCAGCAGCTTAGGTCAGAACACTGAAGCTTTCTTT. Translating it yields CASSLGQNTEAFF. This rearrangement joins TRBV11-1 to TRBJ1-1, with D uncertain. Trimming removed 1 base from V and 1 base from J, with 4 bases in between. The CDR3 has 13 amino acids. CDR1 is SGHAT, CDR2 FQDESV, per germline (reference sequence).

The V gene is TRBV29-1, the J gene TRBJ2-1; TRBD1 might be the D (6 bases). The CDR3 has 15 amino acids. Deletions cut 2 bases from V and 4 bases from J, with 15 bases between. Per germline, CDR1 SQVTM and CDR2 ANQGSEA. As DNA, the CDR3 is TGCAGCGTTGAAACACAGGGAGCCACTTACAATGAGCAGTTCTTC. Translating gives CSVETQGATYNEQFF.

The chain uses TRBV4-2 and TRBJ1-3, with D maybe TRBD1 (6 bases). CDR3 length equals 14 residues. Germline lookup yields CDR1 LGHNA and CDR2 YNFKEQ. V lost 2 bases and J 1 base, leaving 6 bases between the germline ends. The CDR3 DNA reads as TGTGCCAGCAGCCAACAGGGGTCTGGAAACACCATATATTTT. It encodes CASSQQGSGNTIYF.

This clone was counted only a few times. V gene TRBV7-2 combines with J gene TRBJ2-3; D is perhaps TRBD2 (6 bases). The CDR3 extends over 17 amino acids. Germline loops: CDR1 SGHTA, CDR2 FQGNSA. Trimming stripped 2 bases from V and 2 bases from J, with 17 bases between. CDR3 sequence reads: CASSLSRRVLVTDTQYF. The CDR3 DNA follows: TGTGCCAGCAGCTTAAGTCGGAGGGTTCTAGTCACAGATACGCAGTATTTT. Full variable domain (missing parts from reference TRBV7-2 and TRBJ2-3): GAGVSQSPSNKVTEKGKDVELRCDPISGHTALYWYRQSLGQGLEFLIYFQGNSAPDKSGLPSDRFSAERTGGSVSTLTIQRTQQEDSAVYLCASSLSRRVLVTDTQYFGPGTRLTVL.

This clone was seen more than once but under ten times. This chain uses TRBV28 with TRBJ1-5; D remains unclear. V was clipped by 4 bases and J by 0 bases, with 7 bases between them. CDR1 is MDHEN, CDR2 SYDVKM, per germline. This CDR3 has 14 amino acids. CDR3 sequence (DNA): TGTGCCAGCAGTTCTTGGTATAGCAATCAGCCCCAGCATTTT. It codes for CASSSWYSNQPQHF.

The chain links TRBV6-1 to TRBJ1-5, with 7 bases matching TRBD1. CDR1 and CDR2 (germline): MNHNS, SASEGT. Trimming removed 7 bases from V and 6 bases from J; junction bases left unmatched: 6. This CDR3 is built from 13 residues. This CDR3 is CASTQGVSQPQHF. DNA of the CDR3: TGTGCCAGCACGCAGGGGGTCAGTCAGCCCCAGCATTTT.

This chain's CDR3 is CASSYQTTSSEQYF. The DNA for the CDR3 is TGTGCCAGCAGTTACCAGACGACTAGTTCCGAGCAGTACTTC. The chain has TRBV6-5 and TRBJ2-7; tentatively, D is TRBD2 (6 bases). Germline values: CDR1 MNHEY, CDR2 SVGAGI. The V gene lost 2 bases and the J gene lost 6 bases, with 14 bases spanning the gap. This CDR3 is 14 amino acids long.

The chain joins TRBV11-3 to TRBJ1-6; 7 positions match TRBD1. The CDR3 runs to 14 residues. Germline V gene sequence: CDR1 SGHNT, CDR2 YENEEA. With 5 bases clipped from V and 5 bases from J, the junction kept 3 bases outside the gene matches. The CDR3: CASSLGTDNSPLHF. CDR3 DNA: TGTGCCAGCAGCCTCGGGACAGATAATTCACCCCTCCACTTT.